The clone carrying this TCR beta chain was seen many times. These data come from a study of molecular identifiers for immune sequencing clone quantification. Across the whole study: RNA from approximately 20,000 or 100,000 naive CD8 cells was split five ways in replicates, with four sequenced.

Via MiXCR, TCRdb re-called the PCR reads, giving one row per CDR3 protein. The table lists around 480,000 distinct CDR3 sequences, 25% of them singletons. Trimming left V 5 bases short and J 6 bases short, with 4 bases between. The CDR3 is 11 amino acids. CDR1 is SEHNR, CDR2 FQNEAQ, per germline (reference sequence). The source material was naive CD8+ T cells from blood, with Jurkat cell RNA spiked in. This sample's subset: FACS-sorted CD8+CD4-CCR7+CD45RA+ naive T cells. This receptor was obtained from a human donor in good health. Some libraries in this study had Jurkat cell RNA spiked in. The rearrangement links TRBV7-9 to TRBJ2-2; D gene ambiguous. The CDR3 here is CASSPAGELFF. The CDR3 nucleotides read TGTGCCAGCAGCCCCGCCGGGGAGCTGTTTTTT.